The clone carrying this T cell receptor beta chain was observed a few times. The data derive from a study of radiotherapy plus CTLA-4 blockade in lung cancer. Assay used: immunoSEQ multiplex PCR; TCRdb lists only in-frame clones, some missing. Here the sample spans about 50,000 clones, approximately 84% being singletons. This CDR3 spans 13 amino acids. The V gene lost 4 bases and the J gene lost 1 base, with 7 bases spanning the gap. Germline CDR1 LNHDA, CDR2 SQIVND (reference sequence). V gene TRBV19 combines with J gene TRBJ1-1; D is unclear. Specimen: peripheral blood, collected from a patient treated with radiotherapy plus ipilimumab. This clonotype originated in a human donor with non-small cell lung cancer whose response to radiotherapy plus ipilimumab could not be evaluated. CDR3 loop: CASSSSGNTEAFF. The DNA for the CDR3 is TGTGCCAGTAGTAGCTCAGGGAACACTGAAGCTTTCTTT.